This T cell receptor (beta chain) was documented in a study of T cell responses to AZD1222 COVID-19 vaccine. Study-wide results and limits: After the peak T cell response, and only then, were repertoires sampled. Unmutated regions of variants are reportedly targeted by nearly half of spike-specific TCRs. Seropositive status at baseline applied to only a handful of AZD1222 recipients.

The CDR3 extends over 15 amino acids. V lost 4 bases and J lost 6; bases outside the gene matches: 10. CDR1 and CDR2 from the germline V gene are SGDLS and YYNGEE. Generated by immunoSEQ multiplex PCR, the TCRdb table keeps only in-frame clones and is missing some. The sample holds 160,000 or so clones, around 90% seen once. As concerns this clone: Its antigen is not identified.

The material sequenced was peripheral blood, taken on day 0 of MenACWY control vaccination. This chain joins TRBV9 and TRBJ2-1; 7 positions agree with TRBD1. The origin of this receptor is an adult in good health. This chain's CDR3 is CASSSGGSVSNEQFF. CDR3 DNA: TGTGCCAGCAGCTCAGGGGGTAGCGTCTCCAATGAGCAGTTCTTC.